Listed below are T cell receptor beta chains from one sample, sequenced in a study of cytomegalovirus exposure and HLA in healthy donors. TCRdb keeps only in-frame clones here, not all; method: immunoSEQ multiplex PCR. Of roughly 200,000 clones listed, 65% to 85% are singletons. The sequencing input was PBMCs. The receptors come from a boy aged 2 to 10 in good health and CMV-seronegative. CDR3s include the opening cysteine and the closing phenylalanine or tryptophan. The order of the fields is clone size, V gene, J gene, D gene, CDR3 DNA, CDR3 protein. D genes are given only for firm matches. Where a row states a size, it is once, few, many or the class of an expanded clone; other rows omit it.

abundance: .; v_gene: TRBV5-1; j_gene: TRBJ2-7; d_gene: .; CDR3nt: TGCGCCAGCAGCTTAGAGGCCCGCTACGAGCAGTACTTC; CDR3aa: CASSLEARYEQYF
abundance: .; v_gene: TRBV25-1; j_gene: TRBJ1-2; d_gene: TRBD1; CDR3nt: TGTGCCAGCAGTGCCGCAGGACAGGGAGCTAACTATGGCTACACCTTC; CDR3aa: CASSAAGQGANYGYTF
abundance: .; v_gene: TRBV6-7; j_gene: TRBJ2-5; d_gene: .; CDR3nt: TGTGCCAGCGGGTCCCGGGACTTTTTTGGGGACCCCCAGTACTTC; CDR3aa: CASGSRDFFGDPQYF
abundance: .; v_gene: TRBV6-1; j_gene: TRBJ2-7; d_gene: TRBD2; CDR3nt: TGTGCCAGCAGACTAGCGGGAGACGAGCAGTACTTC; CDR3aa: CASRLAGDEQYF
abundance: .; v_gene: TRBV4-1; j_gene: TRBJ2-7; d_gene: TRBD1; CDR3nt: TGCGCCAGCAGCCAAGGCCAGGGGGCGGGTGAGCAGTACTTC; CDR3aa: CASSQGQGAGEQYF
abundance: .; v_gene: TRBV19; j_gene: TRBJ2-7; d_gene: TRBD1; CDR3nt: TGTGCCAGTAGTTCCGGGACAGGGGGGCCCTACGAGCAGTACTTC; CDR3aa: CASSSGTGGPYEQYF
abundance: .; v_gene: TRBV9; j_gene: TRBJ1-1; d_gene: .; CDR3nt: TGTGCCAGCAGCCCTCCCCGGGGGGAGGGACGCACTGAAGCTTTCTTT; CDR3aa: CASSPPRGEGRTEAFF
abundance: .; v_gene: TRBV13; j_gene: TRBJ1-2; d_gene: .; CDR3nt: TGTGCCAGCAGCTTAAATCAGTATGGCTACACCTTC; CDR3aa: CASSLNQYGYTF
abundance: once; v_gene: TRBV2; j_gene: TRBJ2-5; d_gene: .; CDR3nt: TGTGCCAGCCGAATCGGGGAGGAGACCCAGTACTTC; CDR3aa: CASRIGEETQYF
abundance: once; v_gene: TRBV6-6; j_gene: TRBJ1-2; d_gene: .; CDR3nt: TGTGCCAGCAGTTGGGGCCAGGGGTATAACTATGGCTACACCTTC; CDR3aa: CASSWGQGYNYGYTF
abundance: .; v_gene: TRBV7-9; j_gene: TRBJ2-3; d_gene: .; CDR3nt: TGTGCCAGCAGCTTAGATAGCGACCCCACAGATACGCAGTATTTT; CDR3aa: CASSLDSDPTDTQYF
abundance: .; v_gene: TRBV30; j_gene: TRBJ2-7; d_gene: .; CDR3nt: TGTGCCGGGACCAGGGGTGGTGGCTCCTACGAGCAGTACTTC; CDR3aa: CAGTRGGGSYEQYF
abundance: few; v_gene: TRBV6-6; j_gene: TRBJ2-7; d_gene: .; CDR3nt: TGTGCCAGCAGTTACTCGGCAAGTGACAACGAGCAGTACTTC; CDR3aa: CASSYSASDNEQYF
abundance: .; v_gene: TRBV7-8; j_gene: TRBJ2-7; d_gene: .; CDR3nt: TGTGCCTCCTTTAGGGACACGTACTACGAGCAGTACTTC; CDR3aa: CASFRDTYYEQYF
abundance: .; v_gene: TRBV19; j_gene: TRBJ2-2; d_gene: .; CDR3nt: TGTGCCAGTAGTTTGTATCCCACCGGGGAGCTGTTTTTT; CDR3aa: CASSLYPTGELFF
abundance: .; v_gene: TRBV10-3; j_gene: TRBJ1-2; d_gene: TRBD1; CDR3nt: TGTGCCATCAGTGACCTCACAGGGGGAGATGGCTACACCTTC; CDR3aa: CAISDLTGGDGYTF
abundance: few; v_gene: TRBV27; j_gene: TRBJ1-1; d_gene: TRBD1; CDR3nt: TGTGCCAGCAGTCCTCAGGGGGCGCCAATCATTGAAGCTTTCTTT; CDR3aa: CASSPQGAPIIEAFF
abundance: .; v_gene: TRBV7-7; j_gene: TRBJ1-2; d_gene: .; CDR3nt: TGTGCTAGCAGCCGCCGGGGGGGCAATGGCTACACCTTC; CDR3aa: CASSRRGGNGYTF
abundance: .; v_gene: TRBV2; j_gene: TRBJ1-1; d_gene: .; CDR3nt: TGTGCCAGCAGTGATAGGGAGGGCCACACTGAAGCTTTCTTT; CDR3aa: CASSDREGHTEAFF
abundance: .; v_gene: TRBV19; j_gene: TRBJ1-1; d_gene: .; CDR3nt: TGTGCCAGTAGTTATCCGGGGAACCGCATGAACACTGAAGCTTTCTTT; CDR3aa: CASSYPGNRMNTEAFF
abundance: few; v_gene: TRBV5-1; j_gene: TRBJ1-5; d_gene: TRBD1; CDR3nt: TGCGCCAGCAGCTTGGGACAGGGGGCATATCAGCCCCAGCATTTT; CDR3aa: CASSLGQGAYQPQHF
abundance: .; v_gene: TRBV7-8; j_gene: TRBJ2-3; d_gene: .; CDR3nt: TGTGCCAGCAGCGTCCAGGGAGGGGACACTAGCACAGATACGCAGTATTTT; CDR3aa: CASSVQGGDTSTDTQYF
abundance: .; v_gene: TRBV7-2; j_gene: TRBJ2-2; d_gene: TRBD2; CDR3nt: TGTGCCAGCAGCTTAGGACTAGCGGGGGGGCCCACCGGGGAGCTGTTTTTT; CDR3aa: CASSLGLAGGPTGELFF
abundance: few; v_gene: TRBV20-1; j_gene: TRBJ1-1; d_gene: .; CDR3nt: TGCAGTGCTAGGGCGAACACTGAAGCTTTCTTT; CDR3aa: CSARANTEAFF
abundance: .; v_gene: TRBV18; j_gene: TRBJ2-5; d_gene: .; CDR3nt: TGTGCCAGCTCACCGTCCTCTGACCCCACTCAGGCCCAGTACTTC; CDR3aa: CASSPSSDPTQAQYF
abundance: .; v_gene: TRBV7-9; j_gene: TRBJ2-7; d_gene: TRBD2; CDR3nt: TGTGCCAGCAGCCTCGGTGGGGGGGGCGAGCAGTACTTC; CDR3aa: CASSLGGGGEQYF
abundance: .; v_gene: TRBV7-9; j_gene: TRBJ1-1; d_gene: .; CDR3nt: TGTGCCAGCAGCTTACTCCGCGGACAGTACACTGAAGCTTTCTTT; CDR3aa: CASSLLRGQYTEAFF
abundance: once; v_gene: TRBV6-1; j_gene: TRBJ1-1; d_gene: TRBD1; CDR3nt: TGTGCCAGCAAGCCGGGACAGATGAACACTGAAGCTTTCTTT; CDR3aa: CASKPGQMNTEAFF
abundance: .; v_gene: TRBV9; j_gene: TRBJ1-3; d_gene: .; CDR3nt: TGTGCCAGCAGCGTTGACGGAGGGGGAAACACCATATATTTT; CDR3aa: CASSVDGGGNTIYF
abundance: .; v_gene: TRBV6-5; j_gene: TRBJ1-2; d_gene: .; CDR3nt: TGTGCCAGCAGTAAGGACACGAGCTATGGCTACACCTTC; CDR3aa: CASSKDTSYGYTF
abundance: .; v_gene: TRBV29-1; j_gene: TRBJ1-5; d_gene: .; CDR3nt: TGCAGCGTTGCGGAAGCAGGGGGCAATCAGCCCCAGCATTTT; CDR3aa: CSVAEAGGNQPQHF
abundance: .; v_gene: TRBV6-6; j_gene: TRBJ2-3; d_gene: TRBD2; CDR3nt: TGTGCCAGCACCTACGGGCTAGCGGATAGCACAGATACGCAGTATTTT; CDR3aa: CASTYGLADSTDTQYF
abundance: .; v_gene: TRBV30; j_gene: TRBJ1-5; d_gene: .; CDR3nt: TGTGCCTGGAGTGTAGCTAGCAATCAGCCCCAGCATTTT; CDR3aa: CAWSVASNQPQHF
abundance: .; v_gene: TRBV2; j_gene: TRBJ2-7; d_gene: .; CDR3nt: TGTGCCCGCCGGACGGGGAGCGAGCAGTACTTC; CDR3aa: CARRTGSEQYF
abundance: .; v_gene: TRBV6-4; j_gene: TRBJ2-3; d_gene: .; CDR3nt: TGTGCCAGCAGTGAAGTAGCGGAGAACGCAGATACGCAGTATTTT; CDR3aa: CASSEVAENADTQYF
abundance: .; v_gene: TRBV19; j_gene: TRBJ1-5; d_gene: .; CDR3nt: TGTGCCAGTAATACAGGGATGTTCTTGCAGCCCCAGCATTTT; CDR3aa: CASNTGMFLQPQHF
abundance: .; v_gene: TRBV6-1; j_gene: TRBJ2-1; d_gene: .; CDR3nt: TGTGCCACCCAACAGGGTAGCTCCTACAATGAGCAGTTCTTC; CDR3aa: CATQQGSSYNEQFF
abundance: .; v_gene: TRBV12-5; j_gene: TRBJ2-5; d_gene: .; CDR3nt: TGTGCTAGTGGTTTGGGTCAGCCGGGGCAAGAGACCCAGTACTTC; CDR3aa: CASGLGQPGQETQYF
abundance: many; v_gene: TRBV29-1; j_gene: TRBJ2-2; d_gene: .; CDR3nt: TGCAGCGTTGTGGAGGGGGGGCGCGGGAACGGGGAGCTGTTTTTT; CDR3aa: CSVVEGGRGNGELFF
abundance: .; v_gene: TRBV5-1; j_gene: TRBJ2-5; d_gene: TRBD1; CDR3nt: TGCGCCAGCAGCGCCGGGACAGCAAAAGAGACCCAGTACTTC; CDR3aa: CASSAGTAKETQYF
abundance: .; v_gene: TRBV4-1; j_gene: TRBJ2-3; d_gene: TRBD2; CDR3nt: TGCGCCAGCGGACTAGCGGGCACAGATACGCAGTATTTT; CDR3aa: CASGLAGTDTQYF
abundance: .; v_gene: TRBV27; j_gene: TRBJ2-5; d_gene: TRBD2; CDR3nt: TGTGCCAGCAGTTTAGTAGCGGGGGGGCAGGAGACCCAGTACTTC; CDR3aa: CASSLVAGGQETQYF
abundance: .; v_gene: TRBV21-1; j_gene: TRBJ1-4; d_gene: .; CDR3nt: TGTGCCAGCAGCAAAAATGTGAGGGGGACTAATGAAAAACTGTTTTTT; CDR3aa: CASSKNVRGTNEKLFF
abundance: .; v_gene: TRBV11-2; j_gene: TRBJ1-4; d_gene: .; CDR3nt: TGTGCCAGCAGCTTCCCCCAGGGAGGAACTAATGAAAAACTGTTTTTT; CDR3aa: CASSFPQGGTNEKLFF
abundance: .; v_gene: TRBV19; j_gene: TRBJ2-1; d_gene: TRBD1; CDR3nt: TGTGCCAGTAGTATTGGGACAGGGGGCTACAATGAGCAGTTCTTC; CDR3aa: CASSIGTGGYNEQFF
abundance: .; v_gene: TRBV6-6; j_gene: TRBJ1-1; d_gene: .; CDR3nt: TGTGCCAGCCGAGCCCTTCCCGACAGCTCGAACACTGAAGCTTTCTTT; CDR3aa: CASRALPDSSNTEAFF
abundance: .; v_gene: TRBV5-8; j_gene: TRBJ2-4; d_gene: TRBD2; CDR3nt: TGTGCCAGCAGCTTCGGGGTCGGGAGGGTATACTTC; CDR3aa: CASSFGVGRVYF
abundance: .; v_gene: TRBV19; j_gene: TRBJ1-1; d_gene: .; CDR3nt: TGTGCCAGTAGTATCCAGGGAACTGAAGCTTTCTTT; CDR3aa: CASSIQGTEAFF
abundance: .; v_gene: TRBV19; j_gene: TRBJ2-7; d_gene: TRBD2; CDR3nt: TGTGCCAGTAGTATAACGGGAGGGAGCTCCTACGAGCAGTACTTC; CDR3aa: CASSITGGSSYEQYF
abundance: .; v_gene: TRBV7-7; j_gene: TRBJ2-3; d_gene: TRBD2; CDR3nt: TGTGCTAGCAGCCGTATAGCGGGCCGCACAGATACGCAGTATTTT; CDR3aa: CASSRIAGRTDTQYF
abundance: .; v_gene: TRBV5-6; j_gene: TRBJ2-7; d_gene: TRBD2; CDR3nt: TGTGCCAGCAGCTTGGTCTGGGTCAGCGGGAGGCCCTACGAGCAGTACTTC; CDR3aa: CASSLVWVSGRPYEQYF
abundance: once; v_gene: TRBV6-1; j_gene: TRBJ2-3; d_gene: .; CDR3nt: TGTGCCAGCAGTGTCGGGAGTGGAGATACGCAGTATTTT; CDR3aa: CASSVGSGDTQYF
abundance: .; v_gene: TRBV2; j_gene: TRBJ1-2; d_gene: .; CDR3nt: TGTGCCAGCAGTGTACGGGAAGGCTACACCTTC; CDR3aa: CASSVREGYTF
abundance: .; v_gene: TRBV4-1; j_gene: TRBJ2-3; d_gene: TRBD2; CDR3nt: TGCGCCAGCAGCCAAGCTCTAGCGGGTGGCACAGATACGCAGTATTTT; CDR3aa: CASSQALAGGTDTQYF
abundance: .; v_gene: TRBV15; j_gene: TRBJ2-3; d_gene: TRBD2; CDR3nt: TGTGCCACCAGCAGCCCGGGACTAGCGCGCACAGATACGCAGTATTTT; CDR3aa: CATSSPGLARTDTQYF
abundance: .; v_gene: TRBV13; j_gene: TRBJ2-7; d_gene: TRBD2; CDR3nt: TGTGCCAGCAGCCCTATGACTAGCAAGTCCTACGAGCAGTACTTC; CDR3aa: CASSPMTSKSYEQYF
abundance: once; v_gene: TRBV5-5; j_gene: TRBJ2-5; d_gene: TRBD1; CDR3nt: TGTGCCAGCAGCTTGCTCCAGGGGGTAGAGACCCAGTACTTC; CDR3aa: CASSLLQGVETQYF
abundance: .; v_gene: TRBV7-6; j_gene: TRBJ2-3; d_gene: .; CDR3nt: TGTGCCAGCAGCTTTCTTGACATGCCAACTAGCACAGATACGCAGTATTTT; CDR3aa: CASSFLDMPTSTDTQYF
abundance: .; v_gene: TRBV27; j_gene: TRBJ1-1; d_gene: .; CDR3nt: TGTGCCAGCAGTTTAAAGGGGATGACTGAAGCTTTCTTT; CDR3aa: CASSLKGMTEAFF